These T cell receptor beta chains were read from a single sample in a study of shared clonotypes between healthy human individuals. The repertoire was sequenced with immunoSEQ multiplex PCR; TCRdb's copy has only in-frame clones and lacks some. The profile shows approximately 2.5 million clones, roughly 93% of them singletons. The specimen was naive CD4+ T cells from PBMCs. The receptor source for this set is a man aged 18 to 29 in good health. Some clones in this sample may be carry-over from other donors' samples. CDR3s include the opening cysteine and the closing phenylalanine or tryptophan. The order of the fields is clone size, D gene, J gene, V gene, CDR3 protein, CDR3 DNA. The D gene is left open where the match is weak. A row's size may be missing; if present it is once, few, many or a size class.

>.|.|TRBJ2-3|TRBV7-3
CASSQLGEDTQYF
TGTGCCAGCAGCCAACTGGGGGAAGATACGCAGTATTTT
>.|TRBD1|TRBJ1-5|TRBV7-8
CASSTIGGQRNQPQHF
TGTGCCAGCAGCACTATTGGGGGACAGCGGAATCAGCCCCAGCATTTT
>.|.|TRBJ2-7|TRBV28
CASSSTSYEQYF
TGTGCCAGCAGTTCCACCTCCTACGAGCAGTACTTC
>.|.|TRBJ1-4|TRBV29-1
CSVEVGAGGEKLFF
TGCAGCGTTGAAGTTGGGGCGGGTGGTGAAAAACTGTTTTTT
>.|TRBD2|TRBJ2-3|TRBV28
CASSSTSGTSGRALADTQYF
TGTGCCAGCAGTTCAACCTCCGGGACTAGCGGGAGGGCCCTCGCAGATACGCAGTATTTT
>.|TRBD1|TRBJ1-5|TRBV7-9
CASSGTASNQPQHF
TGTGCCAGCAGTGGGACAGCCAGCAATCAGCCCCAGCATTTT
>.|TRBD1|TRBJ2-1|TRBV29-1
CSVEPTGVNNEQFF
TGCAGCGTTGAGCCGACAGGGGTTAACAATGAGCAGTTCTTC
>.|TRBD2|TRBJ2-1|TRBV5-1
CASSPGTSGAYNEQFF
TGCGCCAGCAGCCCGGGGACTAGCGGGGCCTACAATGAGCAGTTCTTC
>.|.|TRBJ2-1|TRBV6-1
CATTRNNEQFF
TGTGCCACAACAAGGAACAATGAGCAGTTCTTC
>.|TRBD2|TRBJ2-1|TRBV19
CASSIEGPRTSGASSYNEQFF
TGTGCCAGTAGTATAGAGGGGCCCCGGACTAGCGGGGCGAGCTCCTACAATGAGCAGTTCTTC
>.|TRBD1|TRBJ2-2|TRBV28
CASSRLGTGDTGELFF
TGTGCCAGCAGCCGGCTGGGGACAGGGGACACCGGGGAGCTGTTTTTT
>.|.|TRBJ2-1|TRBV5-1
CASSLEWARSSYNEQFF
TGCGCCAGCAGCCTCGAATGGGCCAGAAGCTCCTACAATGAGCAGTTCTTC
>.|TRBD2|TRBJ2-3|TRBV10-3
CAISLAGLPTDTQYF
TGTGCCATCAGTCTAGCGGGCCTTCCCACAGATACGCAGTATTTT
>.|TRBD2|TRBJ2-1|TRBV29-1
CSGLAGVLNEQFF
TGCAGTGGACTAGCGGGAGTGCTCAATGAGCAGTTCTTC
>.|.|TRBJ2-5|TRBV7-2
CASSLAAWATQETQYF
TGTGCCAGCAGCTTAGCGGCTTGGGCTACCCAAGAGACCCAGTACTTC
>.|TRBD1|TRBJ2-1|TRBV19
CASSSRDRVNEQFF
TGTGCCAGTAGTTCGCGGGACAGGGTAAATGAGCAGTTCTTC
>.|TRBD1|TRBJ1-2|TRBV18
CASSPFGQGGYGYTF
TGTGCCAGCTCGCCTTTTGGACAGGGTGGCTATGGCTACACCTTC
>.|TRBD1|TRBJ2-2|TRBV10-2
CASIGDRQGNTGELFF
TGCGCCAGCATCGGGGACCGACAGGGAAACACCGGGGAGCTGTTTTTT
>.|TRBD1|TRBJ2-7|TRBV6-6
CASSYSRGQGYEQYF
TGTGCCAGCAGTTACTCCCGAGGACAGGGCTACGAGCAGTACTTC
>once|TRBD2|TRBJ2-1|TRBV6-1
CASSDGTSGFYEQFF
TGTGCCAGCAGTGACGGGACTAGCGGCTTCTATGAGCAGTTCTTC
>.|.|TRBJ1-1|TRBV28
CASSTRVGNTEAFF
TGTGCCAGCAGTACCAGGGTCGGGAACACTGAAGCTTTCTTT
>.|.|TRBJ1-1|TRBV5-1
CASSLNRADTEAFF
TGCGCCAGCAGCTTGAACAGGGCGGACACTGAAGCTTTCTTT
>.|.|TRBJ2-7|TRBV7-9
CASRNSDSTYEQYF
TGTGCCAGCCGCAATTCGGACAGCACCTACGAGCAGTACTTC
>.|.|TRBJ2-5|TRBV18
CASSPPWEETQYF
TGTGCCAGCTCACCACCGTGGGAGGAGACCCAGTACTTC
>.|TRBD2|TRBJ2-5|TRBV25-1
CASSVGGSAETQYF
TGTGCCAGCAGTGTAGGCGGGAGCGCTGAGACCCAGTACTTC
>.|.|TRBJ1-1|TRBV7-3
CASSVSPDTGAFF
TGTGCCAGCAGCGTAAGTCCAGATACAGGGGCTTTCTTT
>.|.|TRBJ1-2|TRBV19
CASSIDARIYGYTF
TGTGCCAGTAGTATAGATGCTCGAATCTATGGCTACACCTTC
>once|.|TRBJ2-2|TRBV5-1
CASILDSTLLTGELFF
TGCGCCAGCATCCTGGACTCGACTTTACTGACCGGGGAGCTGTTTTTT
>.|.|TRBJ1-1|TRBV20-1
CSAKSNAEAFF
TGCAGTGCTAAAAGTAACGCTGAAGCTTTCTTT
>.|.|TRBJ1-3|TRBV29-1
CSARDQSSGNTIYF
TGCAGCGCGCGGGACCAGTCCTCTGGAAACACCATATATTTT